This T cell receptor (beta chain) stems from a study of T cell repertoires in cytomegalovirus infection (dated by TCRdb to between 2018 and 2021). Study-wide context: The HLA type of each donor mattered for the analysis, because public TCR beta signatures pointed to carriage of CMV infection along with the matching HLA type. Here is what the overall study found, with its caveats: In the ex vivo response, HLA-C-restricted CMV-specific TCR beta clonotypes were dominant, and in two of eight donors the single most frequent clonotype came from this HLA-C-restricted group. In both this cohort and an independent roughly 330-donor cohort, the cumulative frequency of public TCR beta family members distinguished carriers of CMV infection plus the relevant HLA type.

Trimming at the junction amounts to 5 bases on V and 2 bases on J, and the germline ends lie 15 bases apart. The CDR3 holds 15 amino acids from the cysteine to the phenylalanine. Just the 45-base CDR3 DNA is kept, in frame starting at base 1. CDR1 and CDR2 (SGHVS, FNYEAQ) derive from the germline V gene. This clonotype appeared many times. Its antigen has not been determined. There are no base qualities to consult, and no much larger clone falls within one base. Sequenced using an Illumina HiSeq 1500. TCRdb handled the public reads itself, with Q25 trimming in fastp and clone calling in MiXCR, and kept productive beta chains. Rows are combined by CDR3 protein, so each entry shows the most common genes and DNA. The sample table shows 200,000 to 250,000 distinct CDR3 sequences, and approximately 7% are seen once. Roughly 6% of the sample is taken by the ten largest.

The rearrangement joined TRBV7-6 to TRBJ2-5, with the D segment possibly TRBD1 or TRBD2, each aligning over 5 bases. Sequencing used PBMCs. This clonotype was sampled from a human donor in good health (CMV status not recorded). Some clones in this sample may be carry-over from other donors' samples. The nucleotide sequence is TGTGCCAGCAGCCTCCATCAGGGAGTTCAAGAGACCCAGTACTTC. This codes for CASSLHQGVQETQYF.